The rows below give T cell receptor beta chains drawn from one sample of a study of CD8+ T cells in alopecia areata. TCRdb's copy holds only in-frame clones and misses some; the assay was immunoSEQ multiplex PCR. The data contain 100,000 to 150,000 clones, 45% to 60% of them seen just once; the ten biggest clones take up 4.5% to 5.5%. The specimen was CD4+ T cells sorted from blood, collected at week 0. The receptors were sampled from a human donor with alopecia areata. Each CDR3 is given with its conserved first and last residue. A D gene is named only where the DNA matches it firmly. Some rows have no size entry. The others give once, few or many, or a class for an expanded clone.

d_gene,v_gene,abundance,j_gene,CDR3nt,CDR3aa
NA,TRBV2,NA,TRBJ1-5,TGTGCCAGCAGATCCATGAACCGGCAAGGCAGGTTGCAGCCCCAGCATTTT,CASRSMNRQGRLQPQHF
NA,TRBV4-3,NA,TRBJ1-5,TGCGCCAGCAGCCAAAGCGAGGGGCGAGGTCAGCCCCAGCATTTT,CASSQSEGRGQPQHF
TRBD2,TRBV7-9,NA,TRBJ2-7,TGTGCCAGCAGCTCGGGACTAGCGGGAGAGTCATACGAGCAGTACTTC,CASSSGLAGESYEQYF
TRBD2,TRBV15,NA,TRBJ2-7,TGTGCCACCAGCAGAGATCGGCTAGCGGGAGGGCGGGTCGAGCAGTACTTC,CATSRDRLAGGRVEQYF
NA,TRBV2,NA,TRBJ2-7,TGTGCCAGCAGTGTGGGAATTGAAGACTACGAGCAGTACTTC,CASSVGIEDYEQYF
TRBD2,TRBV7-7,NA,TRBJ2-1,TGTGCCAGCAGCCCAGGACTAGCGGGAGGGCCTTCGGAGCAGTTCTTC,CASSPGLAGGPSEQFF
NA,TRBV7-6,NA,TRBJ2-5,TGTGCCAGCAGCTTAGTCGCGGCCCCACAAGAGACCCAGTACTTC,CASSLVAAPQETQYF
TRBD2,TRBV4-1,NA,TRBJ2-5,TGCGCCAGCAGCCAAGAGCGGGGGCAAGAGACCCAGTACTTC,CASSQERGQETQYF
TRBD1,TRBV28,NA,TRBJ2-7,TGTGCCAGCAGCTCACAGGGGGCTCCCTCGGGGGAGCAGTACTTC,CASSSQGAPSGEQYF
TRBD1,TRBV7-9,few,TRBJ2-7,TGTGCCAGCAGCCGGACAGGCTACGAGCAGTACTTC,CASSRTGYEQYF
NA,TRBV7-2,NA,TRBJ2-4,TGTGCCAGCAGCCAGGGGGGCATTGGGGCCAAAAACATTCAGTACTTC,CASSQGGIGAKNIQYF
TRBD2,TRBV5-1,few,TRBJ2-5,TGCGCCAGCAGTCTGAAGGGCATTAGCGGGGGAATTTCAGAGACCCAGTACTTC,CASSLKGISGGISETQYF
TRBD1,TRBV5-1,NA,TRBJ2-7,TGCGCCAGCAGCGGAGGGACAGGTTGGACCTACGAGCAGTACTTC,CASSGGTGWTYEQYF
NA,TRBV27,NA,TRBJ2-3,TGTGCCAGCAGTCCCGGGACCACAGATACGCAGTATTTT,CASSPGTTDTQYF
TRBD1,TRBV19,NA,TRBJ1-2,TGTGCCAGTAGTACTCAAGGACAGGGAGCAGGCTATGGCTACACCTTC,CASSTQGQGAGYGYTF
NA,TRBV15,NA,TRBJ1-2,TGTGCCACCACAGCGGGGGACTATGGCTACACCTTC,CATTAGDYGYTF
NA,TRBV15,NA,TRBJ1-1,TGTGCCACCAGCAGAGAGGTGCGGAACACTGAAGCTTTCTTT,CATSREVRNTEAFF
NA,TRBV5-4,NA,TRBJ1-2,TGTGCCAGCAGCTTGGACCCAGACGGTTACTATGGCTACACCTTC,CASSLDPDGYYGYTF
TRBD1,TRBV28,few,TRBJ2-6,TGTGCCAGCAGTTCCAAGACAGGGGGCCTCTCTGGGGCCAACGTCCTGACTTTC,CASSSKTGGLSGANVLTF
TRBD1,TRBV5-4,NA,TRBJ1-2,TGTGCCAGCAGCCAAGAGACAGGGTACGGCTACACCTTC,CASSQETGYGYTF
TRBD2,TRBV29-1,few,TRBJ2-7,TGCAGCGTGAGCGGGGTAGGAGAGCAGTACTTC,CSVSGVGEQYF
NA,TRBV2,few,TRBJ1-2,TGTGCCAGCAGTGAATTTGCAAGGAACTATGGCTACACCTTC,CASSEFARNYGYTF
NA,TRBV6-1,NA,TRBJ1-1,TGTGCCAGCAGTGAAGCGCTCGGGAACACTGAAGCTTTCTTT,CASSEALGNTEAFF
TRBD1,TRBV7-9,few,TRBJ2-5,TGTGCCAGCAGCTATACAACTACAGGGGAGGAGACCCAGTACTTC,CASSYTTTGEETQYF
NA,TRBV2,NA,TRBJ1-1,TGTGCCAGCAGTGAAGTATACAGGGAGGCCTCGCTAGCTTTCTTT,CASSEVYREASLAFF
NA,TRBV13,NA,TRBJ2-1,TGTGCCACCATCCCCGGCGACAGTGGGTTCTCCTACAATGAGCAGTTCTTC,CATIPGDSGFSYNEQFF
NA,TRBV9,NA,TRBJ2-7,TGTGCCAGCAGCGTAGCTACAGGACCGTCCTACGAGCAGTACTTC,CASSVATGPSYEQYF
NA,TRBV21-1,NA,TRBJ2-1,TGTGCCAGCAGCAAAACGTCAGGGGGTCCCAGGCACGATGAGCAGTTCTTC,CASSKTSGGPRHDEQFF
NA,TRBV27,NA,TRBJ1-5,TGTGCCAGCAGTTTAGACAGCATTAGCAATCAGCCCCAGCATTTT,CASSLDSISNQPQHF
NA,TRBV7-9,NA,TRBJ2-5,TGTGCCAGCAGCTTAATGGGGATCCTACAAGAGACCCAGTACTTC,CASSLMGILQETQYF
NA,TRBV5-7,NA,TRBJ2-3,TGTGCCAGCAGCAAAGGGACGCAGTATTTT,CASSKGTQYF
NA,TRBV29-1,few,TRBJ2-7,TGCAGCGTTGCTTGGGAAGTTAACGACGAGCAGTACTTC,CSVAWEVNDEQYF
NA,TRBV7-2,few,TRBJ2-1,TGTGCCAGCAGCTTAGCGCAACAGGCCAGGTTCTTC,CASSLAQQARFF
TRBD2,TRBV7-7,NA,TRBJ2-1,TGTGCCAGCAGCTTAGGCGGGGGAGATGAGCAGTTCTTC,CASSLGGGDEQFF
NA,TRBV7-2,NA,TRBJ1-4,TGTGCCAGCAGCCCCCGGGTCGGAAAACTGTTTTTT,CASSPRVGKLFF
TRBD1,TRBV4-3,NA,TRBJ2-4,TGCGCCAGCAGCCAAGTCGGACAGGGAGGCATTCAGTACTTC,CASSQVGQGGIQYF
NA,TRBV29-1,few,TRBJ1-2,TGCAGCGTTTCGGTTGAGGGGTTAAGGGGCTACACCTTC,CSVSVEGLRGYTF
NA,TRBV2,NA,TRBJ1-6,TGTGCCAGCAGTGCCCCGGCAGACTATAATTCACCCCTCCACTTT,CASSAPADYNSPLHF
NA,TRBV9,NA,TRBJ1-3,TGTGCCAGCAGCGTGGATACTTATGGAAACACCATATATTTT,CASSVDTYGNTIYF
NA,TRBV2,NA,TRBJ2-2,TGTGCCAGCAGTGACACAGCGAACACCGGGGAGCTGTTTTTT,CASSDTANTGELFF
NA,TRBV23-1,NA,TRBJ2-4,TGCGCCAGCAGTCAAGGAGGACGAGGGGCCAAAAACATTCAGTACTTC,CASSQGGRGAKNIQYF
NA,TRBV18,NA,TRBJ2-5,TGTGCCAGCTCACCGACCGCAGGGAGAGAGACCCAGTACTTC,CASSPTAGRETQYF
NA,TRBV25-1,NA,TRBJ2-2,TGTGCCAGCAGTGAGGAACCCTTGAACACCGGGGAGCTGTTTTTT,CASSEEPLNTGELFF
NA,TRBV2,NA,TRBJ1-1,TGTGCCAGCAGCGCGAGACTGGCTTTCTTT,CASSARLAFF
TRBD1,TRBV4-3,NA,TRBJ2-7,TGCGCCAGCAGCCAACAGGGGGCCTACGAGCAGTACTTC,CASSQQGAYEQYF
NA,TRBV7-9,NA,TRBJ2-7,TGTGCCAGCAGCTGGGGGGGCGCGGTAAACGAGCAGTACTTC,CASSWGGAVNEQYF
NA,TRBV30,NA,TRBJ2-1,TGTGCCTGGAGTGTAGGGAGCGGCCCTCCCCGCATTGAGCAGTTCTTC,CAWSVGSGPPRIEQFF
NA,TRBV14,NA,TRBJ2-3,TGTGCCAGCAGCCAAGGGGACCTACCCACAGATACGCAGTATTTT,CASSQGDLPTDTQYF
TRBD1,TRBV5-1,NA,TRBJ1-2,TGCGCCAGCAGCTCGGACAGGGTGCATGGCTACACCTTC,CASSSDRVHGYTF
NA,TRBV7-3,few,TRBJ2-1,TGTGCCAGCAGCTTAACAGGTTACAATGAGCAGTTCTTC,CASSLTGYNEQFF